These 27 T cell receptor beta chains originate from one sample sequenced in a study of regulatory T cells in long-lasting Graves disease. Regarding time point: newly diagnosed GD, antithyroid drugs for less than 3 months. Isolated PBMC RNA provided the starting material for the TCR library. The authors built TCR beta libraries using iRepertoire HTBI primers and Arm-PCR of CDR3 regions. One entry per CDR3 protein, called by TCRdb with MiXCR from the multiplex PCR reads. Of roughly 400,000 distinct CDR3 sequences listed, around 17% are singletons. In addition, the sample was reused for a study of T cells in Graves' hyperthyroidism and ophthalmopathy.

Sequences were derived from peripheral blood mononuclear cells (PBMCs), sampled at new diagnosis, from a patient treated with antithyroid drugs. These receptors all stem from a woman under 30 with Graves disease.

This clonotype was counted many times. This chain joins TRBV28 and TRBJ2-7; 7 bases align to TRBD2. Germline CDR1 and CDR2: MDHEN and SYDVKM. The CDR3 sequence is 16 residues long. Losses at the gene ends were 5 bases for V and 3 bases for J; bases not matched to a gene: 13. The CDR3 DNA reads as TGTGCCAGCAGTCCCCTAAGCGGGACTACTCACTACGAGCAGTACTTC. Residues: CASSPLSGTTHYEQYF.

This clonotype was counted many times. The chain couples TRBV28 to TRBJ1-1; the D is unclear. Germline CDR1 reads MDHEN; CDR2 reads SYDVKM. CDR3 length equals 11 residues. Between the trimmed V and J ends, which lost 6 bases and 7 bases, there was a span of 9 bases. The CDR3 spells CASRTEFEAFF. CDR3 in DNA: TGTGCCAGCAGGACTGAATTTGAAGCTTTCTTT.

In this sample, this clonotype turned up many times. This sequence joins TRBV6-5 and TRBJ2-2; D remains ambiguous. CDR1 is MNHEY and CDR2 is SVGAGI in the germline V gene. This CDR3 spans 15 amino acids. V shed 3 bases and J shed 3 bases, with 11 bases lying between them. This chain's CDR3 is CASSYEETYTGELFF. DNA of the CDR3: TGTGCCAGCAGTTATGAGGAAACCTACACCGGGGAGCTGTTTTTT.

This chain joins TRBV5-4 and TRBJ2-7, with D possibly TRBD2 on 6 matching bases. V was trimmed by 3 bases and J by 6 bases, leaving 13 bases between them. CDR1 and CDR2 (germline): SGHNT, YYREEE (reference sequence). This CDR3 is 13 amino acids long. The CDR3 bases are TGTGCCAGCAGCTCCCCCCCCGGGGGCGAGCAGTACTTC. Translated, it gives CASSSPPGGEQYF.

V and J are TRBV20-1 and TRBJ2-1, with TRBD2 matching over 12 bases. Trimming at V came to 4 bases and at J to 7 bases, leaving 8 bases not matched to a gene. The germline V gene has CDR1 DFQATT and CDR2 SNEGSKA (reference sequence). This CDR3 is 15 amino acids long. The CDR3, as DNA: TGCAGTGCTACTAGCGGGAGGGCCGGCTTAAATGAGCAGTTCTTC. Translating it yields CSATSGRAGLNEQFF.

This clonotype was detected many times. The CDR3 DNA is TGTGCCAGCACAACCGGGACAGGCAACATTCAGTACTTC. Amino acid sequence: CASTTGTGNIQYF. J is TRBJ2-4 and V is TRBV28; 8 bases are a match to TRBD1. The CDR3 is 13 residues long. Trimming at V came to 7 bases and at J to 7 bases, leaving 6 bases not matched to a gene. Germline values: CDR1 MDHEN, CDR2 SYDVKM.

The table lists this clonotype with many counts. V gene TRBV3-1 combines with J gene TRBJ2-1, with D perhaps matching TRBD2 (6 bases). Germline V CDR1 and CDR2: LGHDT, YNNKEL (reference sequence). Trimming removed 3 bases at V and 5 bases at J, with 14 bases between. The CDR3 is 15 amino acids. The CDR3 is CASSQAGTGNNEQFF. The CDR3 DNA reads TGTGCCAGCAGCCAGGCCGGGACTGGGAACAATGAGCAGTTCTTC.

Ten or more counts support this clonotype. V and J are TRBV3-1 and TRBJ2-7; no definite D call. This CDR3 has 15 amino acids. The germline CDR1 and CDR2 sequences are LGHDT and YNNKEL (reference sequence). Trimming removed 0 bases from V and 4 bases from J, with 13 bases in between. The CDR3 coding sequence is TGTGCCAGCAGCCAAGATGTAGGCCAGCCTTACGAGCAGTACTTC. Protein: CASSQDVGQPYEQYF.

This clonotype has a count of ten or more. V is TRBV3-1 and J is TRBJ2-6; tentatively, D is TRBD2 (5 bases). This CDR3 has 17 amino acids. Germline V gene data show CDR1 as LGHDT and CDR2 as YNNKEL (reference sequence). Trimming took off 0 bases at V and 0 bases at J, with 9 bases between the two ends. CDR3 protein: CASSQEGEGSGANVLTF. The CDR3 DNA reads TGTGCCAGCAGCCAAGAGGGAGAGGGCTCTGGGGCCAACGTCCTGACTTTC.

As regards this clonotype: A much more abundant neighbour one base away suggests this may be a read error. The V and J genes are TRBV30 and TRBJ2-5; D ambiguous. V lost 8 bases, J lost 2 bases, and 9 bases lay in between. The CDR3 is 11 residues long. Germline CDR1 reads GTSNPN; CDR2 reads SVGIG (reference sequence). The CDR3 sequence is CAGVRQETQYF. The DNA of the CDR3 is TGTGCCGGAGTCAGGCAAGAGACCCAGTACTTC. Filled out from reference TRBV30 and TRBJ2-5, the complete variable domain reads SQTIHQWPATLVQPVGSPLSLECTVEGTSNPNLYWYRQAAGRGLQLLFYSVGIGQISSEVPQNLSASRPQDRQFILSSKKLLLSDSGFYLCAGVRQETQYFGPGTRLLVL.

Worth noting for this clonotype: A much larger clonotype is one base distant, so this may be a read error. The chain has TRBV20-1 and TRBJ2-1; 8 positions match TRBD2. CDR1 DFQATT and CDR2 SNEGSKA come from the germline V gene (reference sequence). The CDR3 sequence is 15 residues long. J lost 6 bases, V lost 3 bases, and 10 bases had no gene match. CDR3 coding DNA: TGCAGTGCTAGTGAAGGGACTAGAGGTCTCAATGAGCAGTTCTTC. Amino acid sequence: CSASEGTRGLNEQFF.

The V and J genes are TRBV7-3 and TRBJ2-1; D may be TRBD1 (5 bases). The CDR3 runs to 14 residues. Trimming cost V 3 bases and J 6 bases, with 12 bases left between them. Germline CDR1 is SGHTA and CDR2 is FQGTGA. The CDR3 protein is CASSLDTRTNEQFF. The CDR3 DNA reads as TGTGCCAGCAGCTTGGACACCCGGACCAATGAGCAGTTCTTC.

The chain has TRBV2 and TRBJ2-6; D gene uncertain. The germline CDR1 and CDR2 sequences are SNHLY and FYNNEI. Trimming left V 3 bases short and J 4 bases short, with 13 bases between. The CDR3 has 16 residues. CDR3 sequence (DNA): TGTGCCAGCAGTGATGTAGGAAAGAGCGGGGCCAACGTCCTGACTTTC. Translating gives CASSDVGKSGANVLTF.

The V and J genes are TRBV7-3 and TRBJ2-1; 14 positions agree with TRBD2. Germline CDR1 is SGHTA and CDR2 is FQGTGA. Trimming took 5 bases from V and 8 from J; bases not matched to a gene: 11. This CDR3 comprises 17 residues. The CDR3 DNA reads as TGTGCCAGCAGCCCAGAACAGGGACTAGCGGGAGTTGATGAGCAGTTCTTC. This sequence encodes CASSPEQGLAGVDEQFF.

This clonotype occurred a few times. This chain links TRBV7-3 with TRBJ2-3; TRBD2 matches 13 bases. This CDR3 spans 16 amino acids. CDR1 and CDR2 (germline): SGHTA, FQGTGA. J gave up 4 bases and V 5 bases, and 6 bases lay outside the gene matches. The chain's CDR3 is CASSKGLAGFPDTQYF. CDR3 DNA: TGTGCCAGCAGCAAGGGACTAGCGGGATTCCCAGATACGCAGTATTTT.

This clonotype came up many times. One end of the junction does not line up with germline, which may come from a read error. The chain employs TRBV20-1 and TRBJ2-7; 13 bases align to TRBD2. The germline V gene encodes CDR1 DFQATT and CDR2 SNEGSKA (reference sequence). This CDR3 is built from 12 residues. The CDR3 sequence: CSASGGTSGTNF. The CDR3, as DNA: TGCAGTGCTTCTGGGGGGACTAGCGGGACAAACTTC.

This chain joins TRBV20-1 and TRBJ2-5; a weak D match, TRBD2 (6 bases). Germline CDR1 is DFQATT and CDR2 is SNEGSKA (reference sequence). The CDR3 covers 17 residues. Trimming left V 1 base short and J 4 bases short, with 22 bases between. Here the CDR3 DNA reads TGCAGTGCTAGAGGGGCCTTGGGGGGTCGGCTTGGAGAGACCCAGTACTTC. Translation gives CSARGALGGRLGETQYF.

This clonotype has ten or more counts. V and J are TRBV6-1 and TRBJ1-2, with D possibly matching TRBD1 (6 bases). Germline CDR1 MNHNS, CDR2 SASEGT. The CDR3 runs to 14 residues. Trimming left V 6 bases short and J 4 bases short, with 15 bases between. The CDR3 DNA is TGTGCCAGCAGACCTCCAGGGACAACCTATGGCTACACCTTC. Protein sequence: CASRPPGTTYGYTF.

This clonotype was observed at least ten times. The rearrangement joins TRBV20-1 to TRBJ2-3; no firm D call. V lost 1 base to trimming and J lost 6 bases, with 14 bases between them. There are 14 residues in the CDR3. Per the germline V gene, CDR1 is DFQATT and CDR2 is SNEGSKA (reference sequence). CDR3 residues: CSARVLGSADTQYF. DNA of the CDR3: TGCAGTGCTAGAGTATTGGGGTCCGCTGATACGCAGTATTTT.

This clonotype was seen many times. The chain couples TRBV7-9 to TRBJ2-5; 8 bases map to TRBD2. The ends lost 3 bases at V and 7 bases at J; junction bases unmatched: 4. The CDR3 consists of 13 residues. Germline CDR1 is SEHNR and CDR2 is FQNEAQ (reference sequence). The CDR3 bases are TGTGCCAGCAGCTTTGGACTAGCCGGGACCCAGTACTTC. Translated: CASSFGLAGTQYF.

This clonotype was found many times. The chain has TRBV20-1 and TRBJ2-3, with 7 bases identical to TRBD2. With 5 bases clipped from V and 0 bases from J, the junction kept 5 bases outside the gene matches. The germline V gene has CDR1 DFQATT and CDR2 SNEGSKA (reference sequence). CDR3 length: 14 amino acids. The DNA for the CDR3 is TGCAGTGCTTACGGGAGGACTAGCACAGATACGCAGTATTTT. It codes for CSAYGRTSTDTQYF.

The chain carries TRBV19 and TRBJ2-3; 10 nucleotides line up with TRBD2. Germline lookup yields CDR1 LNHDA and CDR2 SQIVND (reference sequence). V gave up 6 bases and J gave up 2 bases; unmatched junction bases: 5. The CDR3 runs to 15 residues. The CDR3 loop reads CASSGLAEITDTQYF. The CDR3, as DNA: TGTGCCAGTAGCGGACTAGCGGAAATCACAGATACGCAGTATTTT.

The chain has TRBV28 and TRBJ2-2, with 16 nucleotides matching TRBD2. The junction had 17 bases not matched to a gene; V was cut back by 5 bases and J by 5 bases. The CDR3 runs to 21 residues. CDR1 is MDHEN and CDR2 is SYDVKM in the germline V gene. CDR3 protein: CASSLSGLAGGPTSGTGELFF. The DNA of the CDR3 is TGTGCCAGCAGTCTATCGGGACTAGCGGGAGGGCCTACGAGTGGGACCGGGGAGCTGTTTTTT. Variable domain in full (rest from reference TRBV28 and TRBJ2-2): DVKVTQSSRYLVKRTGEKVFLECVQDMDHENMFWYRQDPGLGLRLIYFSYDVKMKEKGDIPEGYSVSREKKERFSLILESASTNQTSMYLCASSLSGLAGGPTSGTGELFFGEGSRLTVL.

The chain has TRBV29-1 and TRBJ2-1; 16 bases line up with TRBD2. The V gene's germline CDR1 is SQVTM and CDR2 ANQGSEA. The CDR3 runs 16 residues. The V gene end was trimmed by 6 bases and the J gene end by 7 bases; junction bases not matched to a gene: 9. The CDR3 bases are TGCAGCGTACGGGGGACTAGCGGGAGGGTAGGGAATGAGCAGTTCTTC. As protein: CSVRGTSGRVGNEQFF.

CDR3 sequence (DNA): TGCAGTGCTTTAGTCCGAAACACTGAAGCTTTCTTT. Translation: CSALVRNTEAFF. This sequence joins TRBV20-1 and TRBJ1-1; D is uncertain. Germline-derived CDR1 and CDR2 are DFQATT and SNEGSKA (reference sequence). The CDR3 has 12 amino acids. The V end lost 5 bases, the J end lost 2 bases, and 9 bases lay between the germline ends.

In this sample, this clonotype turned up many times. This chain's CDR3 is CASALGGTGVDGYTF. As DNA, the CDR3 is TGTGCCAGCGCCCTTGGGGGGACAGGGGTCGACGGCTACACCTTC. The chain links TRBV28 to TRBJ1-2, with TRBD1 matching 10 bases. Germline V gene data show CDR1 as MDHEN and CDR2 as SYDVKM. This CDR3 has 15 amino acids. V was clipped by 8 bases and J by 8 bases; unmatched bases: 14.

This clonotype was counted many times. The chain recombines TRBV28 with TRBJ2-3; either TRBD1 or TRBD2 may supply D (6 bases each). The V gene lost 3 bases and the J gene lost 1 base, with 8 bases spanning the gap. Germline-derived CDR1 and CDR2 are MDHEN and SYDVKM. CDR3 size: 14 residues. Here the CDR3 DNA reads TGTGCCAGCAGTTTTGGGGGGCGCACAGATACGCAGTATTTT. Translated, it gives CASSFGGRTDTQYF.